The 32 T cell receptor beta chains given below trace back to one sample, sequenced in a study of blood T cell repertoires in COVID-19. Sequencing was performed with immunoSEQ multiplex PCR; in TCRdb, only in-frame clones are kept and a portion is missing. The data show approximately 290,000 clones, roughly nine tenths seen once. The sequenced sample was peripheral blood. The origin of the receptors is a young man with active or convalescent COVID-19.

CDR3 protein: CASSYSGHSYEQYF. CDR3 DNA: TGTGCCAGCAGTTACTCGGGACACTCCTACGAGCAGTACTTC. The rearrangement joins TRBV6-5 to TRBJ2-7, with TRBD1 as a possible D gene (6 bases). With 0 bases removed from V and 0 bases from J, the gap between germline ends came to 6 bases. Germline CDR1 reads MNHEY; CDR2 reads SVGAGI. The CDR3 totals 14 residues.

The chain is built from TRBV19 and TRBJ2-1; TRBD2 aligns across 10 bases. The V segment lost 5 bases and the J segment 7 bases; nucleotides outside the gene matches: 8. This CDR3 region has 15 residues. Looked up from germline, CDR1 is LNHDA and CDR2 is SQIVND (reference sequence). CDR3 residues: CASSHPGLAFNEQFF. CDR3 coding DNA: TGTGCCAGTAGTCATCCGGGACTAGCGTTTAATGAGCAGTTCTTC.

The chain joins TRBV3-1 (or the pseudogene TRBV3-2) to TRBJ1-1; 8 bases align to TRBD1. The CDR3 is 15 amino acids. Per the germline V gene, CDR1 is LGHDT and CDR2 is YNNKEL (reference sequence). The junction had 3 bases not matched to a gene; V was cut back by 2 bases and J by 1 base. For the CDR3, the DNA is TGTGCCAGCAGCCAATTGGACAGGGAGAACACTGAAGCTTTCTTT. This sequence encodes CASSQLDRENTEAFF.

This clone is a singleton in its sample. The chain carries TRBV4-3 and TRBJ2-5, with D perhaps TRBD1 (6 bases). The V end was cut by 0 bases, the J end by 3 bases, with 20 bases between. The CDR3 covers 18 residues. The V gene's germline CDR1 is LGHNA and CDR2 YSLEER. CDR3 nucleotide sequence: TGCGCCAGCAGCCAAGAAAGGGGGAGAGGGTTTTTAGAAGAGACCCAGTACTTC. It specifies CASSQERGRGFLEETQYF.

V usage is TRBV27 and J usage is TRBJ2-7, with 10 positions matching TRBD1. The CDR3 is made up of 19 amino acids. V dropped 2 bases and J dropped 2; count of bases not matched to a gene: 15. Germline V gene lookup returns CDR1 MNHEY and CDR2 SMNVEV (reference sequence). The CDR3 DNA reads TGTGCCAGCAGTTTACTAGACAGGGGGCGAGCCCCTTTAACCTACGAGCAGTACTTC. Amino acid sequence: CASSLLDRGRAPLTYEQYF.

CDR3: CSVEAEGRVRTGELFF. Here the CDR3 DNA reads TGCAGCGTTGAAGCGGAGGGTCGAGTTCGCACCGGGGAGCTGTTTTTT. This chain connects TRBV29-1 to TRBJ2-2; perhaps TRBD2 as D (6 bases). The ends were cut back, 1 base at V and 4 bases at J, with 16 bases in the middle. The CDR3 has 16 residues. Looked up from germline, CDR1 is SQVTM and CDR2 is ANQGSEA.

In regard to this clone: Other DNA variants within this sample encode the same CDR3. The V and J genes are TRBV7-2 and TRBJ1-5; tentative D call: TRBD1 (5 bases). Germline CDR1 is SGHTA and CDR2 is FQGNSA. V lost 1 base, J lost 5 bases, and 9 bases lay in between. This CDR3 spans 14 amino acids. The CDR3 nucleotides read TGTGCCAGCAGCTTAGGCGGGGGTTATCAGCCCCAGCATTTT. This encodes CASSLGGGYQPQHF.

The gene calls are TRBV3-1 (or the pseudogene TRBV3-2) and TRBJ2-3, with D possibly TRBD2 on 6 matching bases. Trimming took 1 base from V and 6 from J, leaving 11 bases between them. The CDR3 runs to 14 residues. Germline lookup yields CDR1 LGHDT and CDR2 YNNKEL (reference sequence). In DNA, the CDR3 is TGTGCCAGCAGCCAAGGGCGGGGAAGGGATACGCAGTATTTT. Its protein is CASSQGRGRDTQYF.

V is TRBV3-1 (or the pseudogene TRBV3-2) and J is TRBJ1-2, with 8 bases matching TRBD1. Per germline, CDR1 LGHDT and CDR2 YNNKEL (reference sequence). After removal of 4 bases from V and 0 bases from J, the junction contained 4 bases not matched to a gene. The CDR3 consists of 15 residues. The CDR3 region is CASSRRGRANYGYTF. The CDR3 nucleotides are TGTGCCAGCAGCCGCAGGGGGCGAGCTAACTATGGCTACACCTTC.

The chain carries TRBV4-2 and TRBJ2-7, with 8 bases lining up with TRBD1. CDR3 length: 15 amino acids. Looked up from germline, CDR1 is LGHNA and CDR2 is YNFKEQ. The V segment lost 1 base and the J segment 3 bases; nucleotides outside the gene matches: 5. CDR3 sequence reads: CASSQASGTGYEQYF. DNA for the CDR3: TGTGCCAGCAGCCAAGCATCCGGGACAGGCTACGAGCAGTACTTC.

The CDR3 DNA sequence: TGTGCCAGCAGCTCTTGGACAGGACATCCTAGCACAGATACGCAGTATTTT. This codes for CASSSWTGHPSTDTQYF. The rearrangement uses TRBV9 and TRBJ2-3, with 7 bases matching TRBD1. The junction had 11 bases not matched to a gene; V was cut back by 4 bases and J by 0 bases. Looked up from germline, CDR1 is SGDLS and CDR2 is YYNGEE. The CDR3 runs 17 residues.

The CDR3 DNA is TGCGCCAGCAGCCAAGATTTTATGGAGACCCAGTACTTC. It codes for CASSQDFMETQYF. V is TRBV4-3 and J is TRBJ2-5; D is ambiguous. The CDR3 extends over 13 amino acids. V lost 0 bases to trimming and J lost 5 bases, with 7 bases between them. Germline assignment: CDR1 LGHNA and CDR2 YSLEER.

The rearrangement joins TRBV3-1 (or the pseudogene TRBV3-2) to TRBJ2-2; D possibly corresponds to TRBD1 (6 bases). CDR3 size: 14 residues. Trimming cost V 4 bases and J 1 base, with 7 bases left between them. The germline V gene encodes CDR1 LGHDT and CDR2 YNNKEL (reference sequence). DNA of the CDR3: TGTGCCAGCAGCCGGGGGCGGAACACCGGGGAGCTGTTTTTT. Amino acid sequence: CASSRGRNTGELFF.

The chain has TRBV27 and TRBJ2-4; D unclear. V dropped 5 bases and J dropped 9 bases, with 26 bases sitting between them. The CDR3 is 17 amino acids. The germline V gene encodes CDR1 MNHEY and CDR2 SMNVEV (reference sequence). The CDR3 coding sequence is TGTGCCAGCAGTCCTGCGTTTAGAATGGAGTTCGGAACCATTCAGTACTTC. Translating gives CASSPAFRMEFGTIQYF.

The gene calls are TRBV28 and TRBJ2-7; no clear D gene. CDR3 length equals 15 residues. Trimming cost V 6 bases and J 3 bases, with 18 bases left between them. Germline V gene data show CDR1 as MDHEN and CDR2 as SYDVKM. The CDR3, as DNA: TGTGCCAGCAGCCATCCCCGGTCTGAGTTCTACGAGCAGTACTTC. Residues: CASSHPRSEFYEQYF. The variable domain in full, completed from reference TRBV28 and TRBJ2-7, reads DVKVTQSSRYLVKRTGEKVFLECVQDMDHENMFWYRQDPGLGLRLIYFSYDVKMKEKGDIPEGYSVSREKKERFSLILESASTNQTSMYLCASSHPRSEFYEQYFGPGTRLTVT.

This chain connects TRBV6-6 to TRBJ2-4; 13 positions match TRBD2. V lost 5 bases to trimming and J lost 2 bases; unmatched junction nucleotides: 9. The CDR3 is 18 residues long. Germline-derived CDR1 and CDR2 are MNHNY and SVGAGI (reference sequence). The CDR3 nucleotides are TGTGCCAGCAGTCAGACAAGACTAGCGGGGGGAACCAAAAACATTCAGTACTTC. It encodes CASSQTRLAGGTKNIQYF.

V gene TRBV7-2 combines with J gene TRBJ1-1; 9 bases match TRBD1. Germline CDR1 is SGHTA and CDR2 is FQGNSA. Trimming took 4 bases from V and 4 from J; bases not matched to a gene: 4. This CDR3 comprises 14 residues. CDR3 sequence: CASSYTGGRTEAFF. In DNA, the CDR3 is TGTGCCAGCAGCTACACAGGGGGCCGCACTGAAGCTTTCTTT.

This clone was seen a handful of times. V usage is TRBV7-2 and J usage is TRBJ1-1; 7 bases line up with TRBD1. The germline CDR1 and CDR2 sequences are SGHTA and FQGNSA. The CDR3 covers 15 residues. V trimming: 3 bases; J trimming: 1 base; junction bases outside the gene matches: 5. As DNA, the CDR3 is TGTGCCAGCAGCTTGGTGACAGGGCCGAACACTGAAGCTTTCTTT. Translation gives CASSLVTGPNTEAFF.

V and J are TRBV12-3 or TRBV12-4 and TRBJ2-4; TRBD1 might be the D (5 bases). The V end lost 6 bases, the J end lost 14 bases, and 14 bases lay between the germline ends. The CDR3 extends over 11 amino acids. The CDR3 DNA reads TGTGCCAGCAGCCTTGGACACGCAGAGTACTTC. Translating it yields CASSLGHAEYF.

The CDR3 sequence: CASSEQGNGELFF. The CDR3 region has the DNA TGTGCCAGCAGTGAACAGGGCAACGGGGAGCTGTTTTTT. The chain uses TRBV2 and TRBJ2-2, with a tentative D call TRBD1 (5 bases). The CDR3 contains 13 residues. The V and J ends lost 2 bases and 7 bases respectively, with 8 bases between them. Germline CDR1 and CDR2: SNHLY and FYNNEI.

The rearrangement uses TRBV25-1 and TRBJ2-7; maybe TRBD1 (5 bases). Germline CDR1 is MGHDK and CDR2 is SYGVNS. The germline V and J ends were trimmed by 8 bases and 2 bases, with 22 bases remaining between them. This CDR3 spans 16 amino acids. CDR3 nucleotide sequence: TGTGCCAGCCCCCTCCCTCCCGACAGCCATACCTACGAGCAGTACTTC. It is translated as CASPLPPDSHTYEQYF.

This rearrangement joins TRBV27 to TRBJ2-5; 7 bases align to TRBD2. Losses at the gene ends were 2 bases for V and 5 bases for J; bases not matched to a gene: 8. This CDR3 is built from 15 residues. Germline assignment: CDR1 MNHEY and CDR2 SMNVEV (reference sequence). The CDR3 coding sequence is TGTGCCAGCAGTTTAAATGGGGAGGGCGAGGAGACCCAGTACTTC. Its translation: CASSLNGEGEETQYF.

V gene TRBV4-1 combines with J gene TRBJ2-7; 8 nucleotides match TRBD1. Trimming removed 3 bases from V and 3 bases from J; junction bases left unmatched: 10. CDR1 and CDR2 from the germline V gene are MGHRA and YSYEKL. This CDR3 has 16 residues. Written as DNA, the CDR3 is TGCGCCAGCAGCCAGTTCTCTACAGGGGGTCGCTACGAGCAGTACTTC. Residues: CASSQFSTGGRYEQYF.

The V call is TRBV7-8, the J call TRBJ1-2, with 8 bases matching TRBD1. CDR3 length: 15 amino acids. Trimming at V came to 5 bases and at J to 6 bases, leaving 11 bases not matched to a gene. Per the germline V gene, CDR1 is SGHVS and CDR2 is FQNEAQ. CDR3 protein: CASSTWTGWIHGYTF. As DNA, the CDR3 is TGTGCCAGCAGCACCTGGACAGGGTGGATTCATGGCTACACCTTC.

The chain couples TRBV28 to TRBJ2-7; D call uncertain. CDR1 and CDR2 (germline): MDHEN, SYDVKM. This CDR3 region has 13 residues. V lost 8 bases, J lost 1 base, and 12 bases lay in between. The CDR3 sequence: CASQRDNSYEQYF. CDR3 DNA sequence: TGTGCCAGCCAAAGAGACAATTCCTACGAGCAGTACTTC.

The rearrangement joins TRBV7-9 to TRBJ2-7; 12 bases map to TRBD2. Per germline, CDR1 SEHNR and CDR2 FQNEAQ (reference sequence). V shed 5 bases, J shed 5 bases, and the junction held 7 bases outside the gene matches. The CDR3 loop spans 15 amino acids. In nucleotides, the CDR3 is TGTGCCAGCAGCCTGAAAACTAGCGGGAGGAACGAGCAGTACTTC. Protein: CASSLKTSGRNEQYF.

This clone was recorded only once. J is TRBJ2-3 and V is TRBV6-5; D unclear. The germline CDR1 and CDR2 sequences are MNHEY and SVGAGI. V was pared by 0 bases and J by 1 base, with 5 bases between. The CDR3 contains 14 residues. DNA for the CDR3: TGTGCCAGCAGTTACTCGACACGCACAGATACGCAGTATTTT. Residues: CASSYSTRTDTQYF.

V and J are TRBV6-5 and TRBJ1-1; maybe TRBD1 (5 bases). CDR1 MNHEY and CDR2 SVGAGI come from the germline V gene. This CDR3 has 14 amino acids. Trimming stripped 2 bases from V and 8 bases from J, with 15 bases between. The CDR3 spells CASSYDRTNHEAFF. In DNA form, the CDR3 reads TGTGCCAGCAGTTACGACAGAACGAACCACGAAGCTTTCTTT.

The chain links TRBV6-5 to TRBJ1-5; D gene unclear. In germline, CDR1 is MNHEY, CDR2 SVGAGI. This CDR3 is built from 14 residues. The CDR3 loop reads CAQSSGGHNQPQHF. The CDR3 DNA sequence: TGTGCTCAATCGTCCGGTGGTCACAATCAGCCCCAGCATTTT.

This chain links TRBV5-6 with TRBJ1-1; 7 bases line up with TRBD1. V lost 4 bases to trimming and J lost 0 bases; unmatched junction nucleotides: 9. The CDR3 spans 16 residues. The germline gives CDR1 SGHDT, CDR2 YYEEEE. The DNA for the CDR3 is TGTGCCAGCAGCCTTGGACAGGTCCTCATGAACACTGAAGCTTTCTTT. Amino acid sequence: CASSLGQVLMNTEAFF.

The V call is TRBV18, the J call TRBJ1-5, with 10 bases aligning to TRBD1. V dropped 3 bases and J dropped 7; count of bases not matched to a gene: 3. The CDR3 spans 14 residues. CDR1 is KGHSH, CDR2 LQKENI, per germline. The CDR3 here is CASSPTGGSQPQHF. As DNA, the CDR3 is TGTGCCAGCTCACCGACAGGGGGCAGCCAGCCCCAGCATTTT.

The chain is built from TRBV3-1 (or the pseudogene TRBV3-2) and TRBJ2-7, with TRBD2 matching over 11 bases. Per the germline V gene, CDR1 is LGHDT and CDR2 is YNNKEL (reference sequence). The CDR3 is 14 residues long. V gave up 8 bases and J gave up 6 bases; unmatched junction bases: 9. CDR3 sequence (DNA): TGTGCCAGCGAACTAGCGGGAGAGTCTCGCGAGCAGTACTTC. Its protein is CASELAGESREQYF.